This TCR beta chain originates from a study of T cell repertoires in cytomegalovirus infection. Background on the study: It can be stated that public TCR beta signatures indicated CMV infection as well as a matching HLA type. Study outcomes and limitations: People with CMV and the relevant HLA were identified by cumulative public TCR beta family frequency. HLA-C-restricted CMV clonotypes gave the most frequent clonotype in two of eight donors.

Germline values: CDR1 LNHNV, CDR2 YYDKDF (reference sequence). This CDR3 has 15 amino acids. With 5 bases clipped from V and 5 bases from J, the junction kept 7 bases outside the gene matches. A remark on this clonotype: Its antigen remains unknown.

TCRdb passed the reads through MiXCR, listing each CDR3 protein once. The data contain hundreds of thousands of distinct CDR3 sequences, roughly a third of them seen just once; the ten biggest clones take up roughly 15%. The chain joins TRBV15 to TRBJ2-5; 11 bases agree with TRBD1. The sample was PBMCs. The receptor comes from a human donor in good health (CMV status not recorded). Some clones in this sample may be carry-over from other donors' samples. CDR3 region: CATSLGQGVTETQYF. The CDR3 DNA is TGTGCCACCAGCTTGGGACAGGGGGTTACGGAGACCCAGTACTTC.